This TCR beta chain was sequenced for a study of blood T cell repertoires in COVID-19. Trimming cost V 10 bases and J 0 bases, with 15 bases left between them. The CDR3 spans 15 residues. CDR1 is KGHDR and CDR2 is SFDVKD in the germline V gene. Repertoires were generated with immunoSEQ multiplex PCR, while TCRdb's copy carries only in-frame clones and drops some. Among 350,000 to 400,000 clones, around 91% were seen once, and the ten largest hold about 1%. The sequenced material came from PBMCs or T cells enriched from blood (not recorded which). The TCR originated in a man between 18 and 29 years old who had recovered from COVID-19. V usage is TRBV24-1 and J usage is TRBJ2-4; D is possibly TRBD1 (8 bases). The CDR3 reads CATLDREGAKNIQYF. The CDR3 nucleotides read TGTGCCACTTTGGACAGGGAGGGAGCCAAAAACATTCAGTACTTC.